This is a list of T cell receptor beta chains from one sample in a study of cytomegalovirus exposure and HLA in healthy donors. Only in-frame clones appear in the TCRdb table, and some are missing; sequencing was by immunoSEQ multiplex PCR. The repertoire holds 150,000 to 250,000 clones, with roughly 85% as singletons. The sequencing input was PBMCs. The source is a woman in her 50s in good health and CMV-seronegative. The CDR3 runs from the conserved cysteine through the conserved F or W.

V	J	CDR3
TRBV27	TRBJ2-7	CASSIGTSYEQYF
TRBV6-5	TRBJ1-1	CASSELSGTEAFF
TRBV7-6	TRBJ2-1	CASSHRLAGANEQFF
TRBV19	TRBJ1-5	CASSIRPGGNQPQHF
TRBV4-2	TRBJ1-6	CASSQQYDNSPLHF
TRBV6-6	TRBJ2-2	CASRLPGNTGELFF
TRBV5-1	TRBJ2-3	CASSRTSTDTQYF
TRBV27	TRBJ1-5	CASCPDYSNQPQHF
TRBV11-2	TRBJ2-5	CASSWGGPETQYF
TRBV15	TRBJ1-5	CATSPDRAGSNQPQHF